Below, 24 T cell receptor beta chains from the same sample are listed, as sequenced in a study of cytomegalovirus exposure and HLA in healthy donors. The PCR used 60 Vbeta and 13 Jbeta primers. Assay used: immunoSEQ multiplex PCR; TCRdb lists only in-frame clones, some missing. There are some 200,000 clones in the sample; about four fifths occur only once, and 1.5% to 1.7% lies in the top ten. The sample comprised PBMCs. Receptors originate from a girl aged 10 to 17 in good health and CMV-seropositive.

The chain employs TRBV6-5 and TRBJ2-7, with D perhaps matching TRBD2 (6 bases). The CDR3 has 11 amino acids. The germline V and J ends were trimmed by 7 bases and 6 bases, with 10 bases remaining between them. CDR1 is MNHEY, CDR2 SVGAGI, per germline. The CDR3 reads CASTNGGEQYF. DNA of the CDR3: TGTGCCAGCACCAACGGGGGCGAGCAGTACTTC.

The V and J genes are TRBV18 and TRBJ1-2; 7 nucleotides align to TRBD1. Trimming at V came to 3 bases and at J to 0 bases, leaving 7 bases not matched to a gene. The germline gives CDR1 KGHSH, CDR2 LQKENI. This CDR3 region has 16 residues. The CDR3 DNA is TGTGCCAGCTCACCTACCGGGACAGCGACTAACTATGGCTACACCTTC. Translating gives CASSPTGTATNYGYTF.

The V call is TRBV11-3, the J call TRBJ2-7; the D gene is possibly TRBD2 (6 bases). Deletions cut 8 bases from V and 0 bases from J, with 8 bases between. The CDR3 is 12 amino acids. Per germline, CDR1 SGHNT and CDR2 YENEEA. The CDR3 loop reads CASGGDSYEQYF. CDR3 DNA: TGTGCCAGCGGCGGGGACTCCTACGAGCAGTACTTC.

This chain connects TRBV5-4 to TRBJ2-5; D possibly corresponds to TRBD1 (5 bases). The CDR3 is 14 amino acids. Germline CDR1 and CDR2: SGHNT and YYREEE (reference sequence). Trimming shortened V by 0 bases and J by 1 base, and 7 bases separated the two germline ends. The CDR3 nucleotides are TGTGCCAGCAGCTTGGGACAGTCCCAAGAGACCCAGTACTTC. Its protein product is CASSLGQSQETQYF.

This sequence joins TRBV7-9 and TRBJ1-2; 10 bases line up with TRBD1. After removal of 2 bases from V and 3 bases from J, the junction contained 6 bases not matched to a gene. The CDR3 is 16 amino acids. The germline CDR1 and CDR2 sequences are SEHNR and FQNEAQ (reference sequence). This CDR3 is CASSLRSGTGDYGYTF. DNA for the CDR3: TGTGCCAGCAGCTTACGTTCCGGGACAGGGGACTATGGCTACACCTTC.

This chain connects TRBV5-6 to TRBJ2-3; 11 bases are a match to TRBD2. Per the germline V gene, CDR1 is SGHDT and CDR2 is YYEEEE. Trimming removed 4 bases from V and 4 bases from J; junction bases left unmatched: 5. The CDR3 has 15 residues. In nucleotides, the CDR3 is TGTGCCAGCAGCGATAGCGGGGGGGCCCCAGATACGCAGTATTTT. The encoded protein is CASSDSGGAPDTQYF.

The CDR3 protein is CASSPGGQEANYGYTF. CDR3 sequence (DNA): TGTGCCAGCAGCCCCGGGGGACAGGAAGCTAACTATGGCTACACCTTC. The chain has TRBV7-2 and TRBJ1-2, with 8 bases identical to TRBD1. The CDR3 sequence is 16 residues long. V gave up 5 bases and J gave up 0 bases; unmatched junction bases: 8. Germline lookup yields CDR1 SGHTA and CDR2 FQGNSA.

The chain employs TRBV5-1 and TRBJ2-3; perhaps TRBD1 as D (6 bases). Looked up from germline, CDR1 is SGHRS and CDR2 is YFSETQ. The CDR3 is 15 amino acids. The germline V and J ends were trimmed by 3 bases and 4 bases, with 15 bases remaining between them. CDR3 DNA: TGCGCCAGCAGCTCACAGGGATCTTGGGCAGATACGCAGTATTTT. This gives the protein CASSSQGSWADTQYF.

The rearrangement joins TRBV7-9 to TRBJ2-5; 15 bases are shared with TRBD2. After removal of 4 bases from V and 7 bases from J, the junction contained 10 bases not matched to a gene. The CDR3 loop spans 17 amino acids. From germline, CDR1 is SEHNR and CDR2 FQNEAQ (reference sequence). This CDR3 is CASSSGLAGGSMGTQYF. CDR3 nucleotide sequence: TGTGCCAGCAGCTCCGGACTAGCGGGGGGGTCCATGGGGACCCAGTACTTC.

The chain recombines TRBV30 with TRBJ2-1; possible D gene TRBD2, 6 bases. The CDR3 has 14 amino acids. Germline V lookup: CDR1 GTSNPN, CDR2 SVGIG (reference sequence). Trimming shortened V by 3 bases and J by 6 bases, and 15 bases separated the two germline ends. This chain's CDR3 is CAWSEGLGLNEQFF. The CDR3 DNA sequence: TGTGCCTGGAGCGAGGGACTCGGGCTCAATGAGCAGTTCTTC.

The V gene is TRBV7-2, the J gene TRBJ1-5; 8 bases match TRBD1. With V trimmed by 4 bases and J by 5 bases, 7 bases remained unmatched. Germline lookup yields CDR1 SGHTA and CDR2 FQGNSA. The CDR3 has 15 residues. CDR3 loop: CASSSSGTGYQPQHF. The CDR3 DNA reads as TGTGCCAGCAGCTCGTCCGGGACAGGATATCAGCCCCAGCATTTT.

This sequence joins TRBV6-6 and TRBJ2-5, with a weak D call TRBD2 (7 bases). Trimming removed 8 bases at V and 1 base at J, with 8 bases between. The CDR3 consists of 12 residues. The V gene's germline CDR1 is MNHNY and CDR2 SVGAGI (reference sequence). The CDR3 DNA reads TGTGCCAGCGGGGGGGCCCAAGAGACCCAGTACTTC. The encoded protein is CASGGAQETQYF.

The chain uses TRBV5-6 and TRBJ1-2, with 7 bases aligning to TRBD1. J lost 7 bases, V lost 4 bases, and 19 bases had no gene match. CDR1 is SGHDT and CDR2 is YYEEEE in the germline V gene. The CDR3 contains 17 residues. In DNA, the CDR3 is TGTGCCAGCAGCGCTATTGCACAGGGGATGAGTTCCGGTGGCTACACCTTC. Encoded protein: CASSAIAQGMSSGGYTF.

The CDR3: CAYAPGLGLLDTQYF. As DNA, the CDR3 is TGTGCCTATGCTCCGGGACTAGGCCTCCTAGATACGCAGTATTTT. The chain recombines TRBV30 with TRBJ2-3, with TRBD2 matching over 8 bases. V lost 7 bases, J lost 5 bases, and 14 bases stayed unmatched. The germline V gene encodes CDR1 GTSNPN and CDR2 SVGIG (reference sequence). The length of the CDR3 is 15 residues.

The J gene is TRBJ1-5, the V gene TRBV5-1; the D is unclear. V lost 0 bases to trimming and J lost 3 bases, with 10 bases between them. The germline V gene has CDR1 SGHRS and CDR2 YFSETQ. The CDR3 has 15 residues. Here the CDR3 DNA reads TGCGCCAGCAGCTTGGGCGGGCAGCCCAATCAGCCCCAGCATTTT. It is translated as CASSLGGQPNQPQHF.

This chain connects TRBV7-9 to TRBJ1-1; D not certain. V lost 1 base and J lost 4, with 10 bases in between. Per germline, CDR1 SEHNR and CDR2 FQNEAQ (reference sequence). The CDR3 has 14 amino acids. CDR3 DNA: TGTGCCAGCAGCTTAGGGTCGGGGAGCACTGAAGCTTTCTTT. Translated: CASSLGSGSTEAFF. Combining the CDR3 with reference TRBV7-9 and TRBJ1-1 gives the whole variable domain DTGVSQNPRHKITKRGQNVTFRCDPISEHNRLYWYRQTLGQGPEFLTYFQNEAQLEKSRLLSDRFSAERPKGSFSTLEIQRTEQGDSAMYLCASSLGSGSTEAFFGQGTRLTVV.

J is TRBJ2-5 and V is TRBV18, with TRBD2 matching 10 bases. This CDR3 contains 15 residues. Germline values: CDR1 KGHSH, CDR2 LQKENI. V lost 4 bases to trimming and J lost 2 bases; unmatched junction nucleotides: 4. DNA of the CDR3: TGTGCCAGCTCACTAGCGGGGGGCCGACAAGAGACCCAGTACTTC. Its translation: CASSLAGGRQETQYF.

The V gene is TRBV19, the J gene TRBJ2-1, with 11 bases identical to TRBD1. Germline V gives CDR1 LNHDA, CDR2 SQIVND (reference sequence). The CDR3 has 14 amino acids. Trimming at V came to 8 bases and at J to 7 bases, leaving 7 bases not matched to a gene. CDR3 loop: CASGRTGGGNEQFF. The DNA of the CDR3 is TGTGCCAGTGGCAGGACAGGGGGCGGGAATGAGCAGTTCTTC.

The CDR3 coding sequence is TGTGCCAGCAGTGGGGCAGGGTTATCGTACGAGCAGTACTTC. It yields the protein CASSGAGLSYEQYF. This chain links TRBV6-1 with TRBJ2-7, with a possible D match to TRBD1 (5 bases). Per the germline V gene, CDR1 is MNHNS and CDR2 is SASEGT. The CDR3 covers 14 residues. V was trimmed by 4 bases and J by 4 bases, leaving 14 bases between them.

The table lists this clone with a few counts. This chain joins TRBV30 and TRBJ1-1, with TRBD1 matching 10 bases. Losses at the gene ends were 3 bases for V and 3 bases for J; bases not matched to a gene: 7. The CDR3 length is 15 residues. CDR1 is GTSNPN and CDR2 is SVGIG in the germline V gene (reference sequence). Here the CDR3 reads CAWRGLGTGDTEAFF. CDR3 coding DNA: TGTGCCTGGAGGGGATTAGGGACAGGGGACACTGAAGCTTTCTTT. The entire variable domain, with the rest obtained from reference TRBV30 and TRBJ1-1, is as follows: SQTIHQWPATLVQPVGSPLSLECTVEGTSNPNLYWYRQAAGRGLQLLFYSVGIGQISSEVPQNLSASRPQDRQFILSSKKLLLSDSGFYLCAWRGLGTGDTEAFFGQGTRLTVV.

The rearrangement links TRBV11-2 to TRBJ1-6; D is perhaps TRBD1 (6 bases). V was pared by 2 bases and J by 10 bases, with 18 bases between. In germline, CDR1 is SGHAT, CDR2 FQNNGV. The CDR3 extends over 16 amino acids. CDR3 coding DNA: TGTGCCAGCAGCTTACACCCCGGGGGGCTAAAATCACCCCTCCACTTT. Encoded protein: CASSLHPGGLKSPLHF.

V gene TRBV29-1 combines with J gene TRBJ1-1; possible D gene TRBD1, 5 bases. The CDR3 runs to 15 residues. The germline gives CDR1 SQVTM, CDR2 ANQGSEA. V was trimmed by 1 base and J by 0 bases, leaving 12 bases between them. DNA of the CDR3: TGCAGCGTTGAAGTACCGGGACTCTTGAACACTGAAGCTTTCTTT. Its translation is CSVEVPGLLNTEAFF.

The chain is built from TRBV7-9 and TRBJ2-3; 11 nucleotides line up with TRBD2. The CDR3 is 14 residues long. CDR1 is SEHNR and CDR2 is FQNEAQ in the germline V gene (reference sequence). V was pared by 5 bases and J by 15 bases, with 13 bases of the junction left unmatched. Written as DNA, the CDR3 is TGTGCCAGCAGCCCTGCACAAACTAGCGGGGGTCTTTATTTT. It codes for CASSPAQTSGGLYF.

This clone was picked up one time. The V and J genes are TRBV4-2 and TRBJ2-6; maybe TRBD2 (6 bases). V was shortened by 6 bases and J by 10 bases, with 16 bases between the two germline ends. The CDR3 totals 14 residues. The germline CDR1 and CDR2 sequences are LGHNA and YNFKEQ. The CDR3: CASRDTGSLNVLTF. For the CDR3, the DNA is TGTGCCAGCAGGGACACCGGGAGCTTAAACGTCCTGACTTTC.